Listed below are T cell receptor beta chains from one sample, sequenced in a study of T-cell reconstitution after alpha-beta-depleted transplantation in children. MiXCR, run by TCRdb on the PCR reads, gives a single entry per CDR3 protein. This table has around 800,000 distinct CDR3 sequences, approximately 15% appearing once. The sample was PBMCs, mostly from graft donor cells, taken 360 days after TCRalphabeta/CD19-depleted stem cell transplant. These receptor sequences come from a male patient between 10 and 17 years old who had a stem cell transplant for acute lymphoblastic leukemia, so the T cells may come from the graft donor. CDR3s include the opening cysteine and the closing phenylalanine or tryptophan. D genes are given only for firm matches. For some rows the clone size is stated as once, few or many, or as a class when expanded; others skip it.

clone_size: NA
j_call: TRBJ2-1
v_call: TRBV25-1
d_call: NA
cdr3_aa: CASSGLRADEQFF
cdr3_nt: TGTGCCAGCAGTGGGCTTAGGGCCGATGAGCAGTTCTTC

clone_size: many
j_call: TRBJ1-1
v_call: TRBV6-5
d_call: NA
cdr3_aa: CASSYALTGKTEAFF
cdr3_nt: TGTGCCAGCAGTTACGCCCTGACAGGAAAGACTGAAGCTTTCTTT

clone_size: few
j_call: TRBJ2-1
v_call: TRBV6-1
d_call: NA
cdr3_aa: CASNLAMSYNEQFF
cdr3_nt: TGTGCCAGCAACCTAGCGATGTCCTACAATGAGCAGTTCTTC

clone_size: once
j_call: TRBJ2-1
v_call: TRBV7-9
d_call: NA
cdr3_aa: CASSPPRLGPWEQFF
cdr3_nt: TGTGCCAGCAGCCCACCCCGACTGGGCCCCTGGGAGCAGTTCTTC

clone_size: NA
j_call: TRBJ2-7
v_call: TRBV29-1
d_call: NA
cdr3_aa: CSVTAVTSYEQYF
cdr3_nt: TGCAGCGTTACCGCCGTAACCTCCTACGAGCAGTACTTC

clone_size: NA
j_call: TRBJ2-7
v_call: TRBV5-6
d_call: NA
cdr3_aa: CASSLDIVPSGEQYF
cdr3_nt: TGTGCCAGCAGCTTGGATATAGTTCCGTCCGGCGAGCAGTACTTC

clone_size: many
j_call: TRBJ2-7
v_call: TRBV20-1
d_call: TRBD2
cdr3_aa: CSALAGGPDEQYF
cdr3_nt: TGCAGTGCTTTAGCGGGAGGGCCTGACGAGCAGTACTTC

clone_size: NA
j_call: TRBJ2-2
v_call: TRBV3-1
d_call: NA
cdr3_aa: CASSQENGYTGELFF
cdr3_nt: TGTGCCAGCAGCCAAGAAAATGGGTACACCGGGGAGCTGTTTTTT

clone_size: NA
j_call: TRBJ2-2
v_call: TRBV4-1
d_call: NA
cdr3_aa: CASRHPGSRGGELFF
cdr3_nt: TGCGCCAGCAGACACCCCGGCAGTCGAGGCGGGGAGCTGTTTTTT

clone_size: few
j_call: TRBJ2-7
v_call: TRBV3-1
d_call: NA
cdr3_aa: CASSQGAAGTYEQYF
cdr3_nt: TGTGCCAGCAGCCAAGGGGCCGCCGGGACCTACGAGCAGTACTTC

clone_size: few
j_call: TRBJ2-1
v_call: TRBV3-1
d_call: TRBD2
cdr3_aa: CASSQGISGRGEFF
cdr3_nt: TGTGCCAGCAGCCAAGGAATTAGCGGGAGGGGGGAGTTCTTC

clone_size: NA
j_call: TRBJ1-1
v_call: TRBV3-1
d_call: NA
cdr3_aa: CASSQDLGAGDTEAFF
cdr3_nt: TGTGCCAGCAGCCAAGATCTCGGGGCGGGGGACACTGAAGCTTTCTTT

clone_size: few
j_call: TRBJ2-3
v_call: TRBV14
d_call: NA
cdr3_aa: CASSQDKQLFGDTQYF
cdr3_nt: TGTGCCAGCAGCCAAGATAAGCAGCTTTTTGGAGATACGCAGTATTTT

clone_size: few
j_call: TRBJ1-6
v_call: TRBV5-1
d_call: TRBD1
cdr3_aa: CASSYRTGGDIGNSPLHF
cdr3_nt: TGCGCCAGCAGCTATAGGACAGGGGGCGATATCGGGAATTCACCCCTCCACTTT

clone_size: many
j_call: TRBJ2-3
v_call: TRBV5-1
d_call: NA
cdr3_aa: CASSLERGTDTQYF
cdr3_nt: TGTGCCAGCAGCTTAGAGCGGGGCACAGATACGCAGTATTTT